This TCR beta chain was obtained from a study of shared clonotypes between healthy human individuals. Overall study: Donors had three CD4 naive, three CD4 memory, two CD8 naive and one CD8 memory plate apiece.

Once extracted for a subset, genomic DNA was divided evenly among several immunoSEQ plates. Measured with immunoSEQ multiplex PCR; TCRdb has only the in-frame clones, and not every one. The table has fewer than 850,000 clones, about 96% seen once. CD45RO-negative cells were positively selected for CCR7, leaving out terminally differentiated effector memory CD45RA+ cells. As concerns this clone: Its antigen is not identified.

Germline V gives CDR1 SGHRS, CDR2 YFSETQ. V lost 0 bases and J lost 3; bases outside the gene matches: 3. The CDR3 consists of 15 residues. Regarding the study as a whole: Of the naive CD4 clonotypes, 4% to 5% were shared across a handful of donors.

The clonotype comes from a man in his thirties or forties in good health. The sequenced sample was naive CD8+ T cells sorted from blood. The chain recombines TRBV5-1 with TRBJ1-5; 7 nucleotides line up with TRBD1. The CDR3, as DNA: TGCGCCAGCAGCTTGGCGGGACAGCCCAATCAGCCCCAGCATTTT. Protein sequence: CASSLAGQPNQPQHF.